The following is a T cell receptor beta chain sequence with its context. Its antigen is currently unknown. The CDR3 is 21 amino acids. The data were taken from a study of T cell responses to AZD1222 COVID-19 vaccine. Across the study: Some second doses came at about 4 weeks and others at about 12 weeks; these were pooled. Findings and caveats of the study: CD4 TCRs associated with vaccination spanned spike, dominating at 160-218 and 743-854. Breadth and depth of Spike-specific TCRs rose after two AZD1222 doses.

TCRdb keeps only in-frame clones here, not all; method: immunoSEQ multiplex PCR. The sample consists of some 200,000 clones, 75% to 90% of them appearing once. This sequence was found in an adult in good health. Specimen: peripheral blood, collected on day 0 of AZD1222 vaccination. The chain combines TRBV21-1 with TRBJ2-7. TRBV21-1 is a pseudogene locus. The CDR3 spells CASSKGKSFWDTTSLLYEQYF. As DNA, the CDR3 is TGTGCCAGCAGCAAAGGTAAGAGCTTTTGGGATACAACATCCCTCTTATACGAGCAGTACTTC.